This T cell receptor beta chain was found in a study of CXCR3-negative and CXCR3-positive naive CD8 T cells. The CDR3 has 14 residues. This clonotype shows up as medium-sized by frequency. Libraries were UMI-labeled 5' RACE TRB cDNA. TCRdb reprocessed the 5' RACE reads and keeps a single row for each CDR3 protein, giving no DNA. The sample table sets out roughly 8,000 distinct CDR3 sequences. This chain connects TRBV12-3 or TRBV12-4 to TRBJ2-1. The sample taken for sequencing was naive CXCR3- CD8+ T cells from blood. This sample's subset: CD45RO-CCR7+CD27+CD95- naive CD8+ T cells lacking CXCR3 (TNR3-). This clonotype was obtained from a human donor in good health. Some clones in this sample may be carry-over from other donors' samples. The CDR3 loop reads CASSLRRDHNEQFF.